This entry features one T cell receptor beta chain sequence. This sample is drawn from a study of T cell clones after liver transplantation. Study at large: Immunosuppression withdrawal was tried within 2 years after liver transplantation in this trial.

This CDR3 comprises 16 residues. The germline V gene encodes CDR1 LNHNV and CDR2 YYDKDF (reference sequence). The ends lost 1 base at V and 1 base at J; junction bases unmatched: 5. Sequencing was performed with immunoSEQ multiplex PCR; in TCRdb, only in-frame clones are kept and a portion is missing. The data contain around 70,000 clones, 90% to 95% of them singletons. This rearrangement joins TRBV15 to TRBJ1-1; 8 nucleotides line up with TRBD1. The source of this sequence is a human patient who received a liver transplant. The T cells may partly be graft donor cells. The starting material was CD4+ T cells from blood, obtained roughly 25 months after liver transplant. CDR3 DNA sequence: TGTGCCACCAGCAGAGGACTGGACAGGGAGAACACTGAAGCTTTCTTT. It translates to CATSRGLDRENTEAFF.